This T cell receptor beta chain was identified in a study of human T cells and chemical hapten exposure. Study background: Sensitization was performed using 2% DPC on an approximately 2 cm by approximately 2 cm upper inner arm skin site.

One entry per CDR3 protein, called by TCRdb with MiXCR from the RACE reads. This sample has 65,000 to 95,000 distinct CDR3 sequences, with 6.5% to 8.5% found just once. Time point: patch test 2, 6 weeks after DPC sensitization. Treatment reported: therapeutic diphenylcyclopropenone sensitization with weekly scalp DPC. This clonotype has ten or more counts. The target antigen is unknown. Study results and limitations: Higher patch test scores went with higher counts of PT1 expanded TCRs.

Germline CDR1 reads SEHNR; CDR2 reads FQNEAQ (reference sequence). CDR3 length equals 14 residues. The germline V and J ends were trimmed by 4 bases and 1 base, with 10 bases remaining between them. Sequences were derived from whole blood, sampled in connection with sensitization to the hapten diphenylcyclopropenone (DPC). The source of this sequence is a woman younger than 45 with alopecia areata. Some clones in this sample may be carry-over from other donors' samples. The chain combines TRBV7-9 with TRBJ1-1; D possibly corresponds to TRBD1 (6 bases). CDR3 in DNA: TGTGCCAGCAGCTCCGGGACACCGAACACTGAAGCTTTCTTT. Protein: CASSSGTPNTEAFF. Complete variable domain (other parts from reference TRBV7-9 and TRBJ1-1): DTGVSQNPRHKITKRGQNVTFRCDPISEHNRLYWYRQTLGQGPEFLTYFQNEAQLEKSRLLSDRFSAERPKGSFSTLEIQRTEQGDSAMYLCASSSGTPNTEAFFGQGTRLTVV.